These T cell receptor beta chains were read from a single sample in a study of shared clonotypes between healthy human individuals. The table came from immunoSEQ multiplex PCR; TCRdb's copy has only in-frame clones and leaves some out. Altogether fewer than 400,000 clones are present, less than 85% being singletons, with the ten largest covering over 9%. Sequenced sample: memory CD4+ T cells sorted from blood. These receptors were collected from a man aged 25 to 45 in good health. Each CDR3 is given with its conserved first and last residue. A D gene is named only where the DNA matches it firmly. For some rows the clone size is stated as once, few or many, or as a class when expanded; others skip it.

j_gene,v_gene,d_gene,abundance,CDR3aa,CDR3nt
TRBJ2-7,TRBV18,TRBD1,.,CASSPVTGRRSIDEQYF,TGTGCCAGCTCACCAGTGACAGGGCGGCGATCCATCGACGAGCAGTACTTC
TRBJ1-5,TRBV19,.,few,CASRAGRNQPQHF,TGTGCCAGTAGGGCCGGGCGAAATCAGCCCCAGCATTTT
TRBJ2-3,TRBV19,TRBD2,.,CASSAFSGTTDTQYF,TGTGCCAGTAGTGCCTTTAGCGGGACTACAGATACGCAGTATTTT
TRBJ2-2,TRBV6-4,.,once,CASSLSANTGELFF,TGTGCCAGCAGTCTTAGTGCGAACACCGGGGAGCTGTTTTTT
TRBJ1-5,TRBV5-5,.,.,CASSLGTGEQHF,TGTGCCAGCAGCTTGGGCACAGGTGAGCAGCATTTT
TRBJ1-1,TRBV5-1,.,.,CASRLQGNTEAFF,TGCGCCAGCCGCCTTCAGGGGAACACTGAAGCTTTCTTT
TRBJ1-1,TRBV18,.,.,CASSPISGVEAFF,TGTGCCAGCTCACCAATTTCCGGGGTTGAAGCTTTCTTT
TRBJ2-7,TRBV15,.,.,CATSKESGTGEFF,TGTGCCACCAGCAAAGAATCCGGGACGGGCGAATTCTTC
TRBJ2-5,TRBV2,TRBD2,.,CASSPGLYRQETQYF,TGTGCCAGCAGCCCGGGACTATATCGACAAGAGACCCAGTACTTC
TRBJ1-4,TRBV6-1,.,.,CASSEGRHEKLFF,TGTGCCAGCAGTGAAGGGAGACACGAAAAACTGTTTTTT
TRBJ1-5,TRBV7-9,TRBD1,.,CASSLAGGSEQPQHF,TGTGCCAGCAGCTTAGCAGGGGGCTCAGAACAGCCCCAGCATTTT
TRBJ1-5,TRBV6-5,TRBD1,.,CASSPGTVNQPQHF,TGTGCCAGCAGTCCAGGGACAGTCAATCAGCCCCAGCATTTT
TRBJ1-1,TRBV5-4,TRBD1,.,CASSQGGSNTEAFF,TGTGCCAGCAGCCAGGGGGGGTCGAACACTGAAGCTTTCTTT
TRBJ2-2,TRBV7-8,.,.,CASSLGTGLTGELFF,TGTGCCAGCAGCTTAGGTACAGGGCTTACCGGGGAGCTGTTTTTT
TRBJ2-1,TRBV6-6,TRBD1,.,CASNKDRDYYNEQFF,TGTGCCAGCAACAAGGACAGGGATTATTACAATGAGCAGTTCTTC
TRBJ2-4,TRBV29-1,.,.,CSVVRGAGNIQYF,TGCAGCGTTGTCCGAGGCGCGGGGAACATTCAGTACTTC
TRBJ1-4,TRBV7-2,TRBD1,once,CASSYNRGQLNF,TGTGCCAGCAGCTATAACCGGGGACAGCTAAATTTT
TRBJ2-3,TRBV20-1,.,.,CSARAANTQYF,TGCAGTGCTAGGGCCGCGAATACGCAGTATTTT
TRBJ1-5,TRBV27,.,.,CASRSLQSNQPQHF,TGTGCCAGCAGGAGTTTACAAAGCAATCAGCCCCAGCATTTT
TRBJ2-1,TRBV5-5,TRBD2,.,CASRGTSGHYNEQFF,TGTGCCAGCAGGGGGACTAGCGGACATTACAATGAGCAGTTCTTC
TRBJ2-1,TRBV7-9,.,.,CASSFKSTVEQFF,TGTGCCAGCAGCTTCAAGTCGACAGTTGAGCAGTTCTTC
TRBJ2-2,TRBV10-3,.,.,CAIGGPRWGELFF,TGTGCCATCGGCGGGCCGCGATGGGGGGAGCTGTTTTTT
TRBJ1-2,TRBV6-1,.,.,CASSEHRLVDGYTF,TGTGCCAGCAGTGAACACAGGCTGGTTGATGGCTACACCTTC
TRBJ2-3,TRBV19,.,.,CASSIGGTEPLWVRATQYF,TGTGCCAGTAGTATAGGCGGAACAGAACCCCTGTGGGTCCGAGCTACGCAGTATTTT
TRBJ2-4,TRBV7-9,.,.,CASSLTGYIQYF,TGTGCCAGCAGCTTAACAGGGTACATTCAGTACTTC
TRBJ2-3,TRBV2,.,.,CASRYHTDTQYF,TGTGCCAGCAGATACCACACAGATACGCAGTATTTT
TRBJ2-3,TRBV6-6,.,once,CASSYYTDTQYF,TGTGCCAGCAGTTACTACACAGATACGCAGTATTTT
TRBJ2-7,TRBV2,TRBD1,.,CASSRTGGTQYF,TGTGCCAGCAGTCGGACAGGGGGCACCCAGTACTTC
TRBJ2-3,TRBV5-4,TRBD2,.,CASSSDIGGSSTDTQYF,TGTGCCAGCAGCTCAGACATCGGCGGGAGCAGCACAGATACGCAGTATTTT
TRBJ2-2,TRBV6-5,.,.,CASSYFPGNTGELFF,TGTGCCAGCAGTTACTTTCCGGGAAACACCGGGGAGCTGTTTTTT
TRBJ2-7,TRBV5-5,TRBD2,.,CASSPSPAGGYEQYF,TGTGCCAGCAGTCCTAGCCCAGCGGGAGGGTACGAGCAGTACTTC
TRBJ1-4,TRBV18,.,.,CASSPLRTNEKLFF,TGTGCCAGCTCACCACTGAGAACTAATGAAAAACTGTTTTTT
TRBJ2-2,TRBV4-2,.,.,CASSQDSGSNTGELFF,TGTGCCAGCAGCCAAGATAGCGGTTCGAACACCGGGGAGCTGTTTTTT